This T cell receptor beta chain was sequenced in a study of radiation and T cells in renal cell carcinoma. Turning to the study itself: Nephrectomy followed 15 Gy stereotactic body radiation by 4 weeks.

This clone has just a few counts. Sequenced by immunoSEQ multiplex PCR; TCRdb stores in-frame clones only, minus some. The data contain about 130,000 clones, approximately 80% of them singletons. This CDR3 has 17 amino acids. J was trimmed by 4 bases and V by 3 bases; bases with no gene match: 12. Germline values: CDR1 SGHAT, CDR2 FQDESV (reference sequence). Specified time point: blood 2 weeks post-SBRT. Treatment: 15 Gy SBRT to primary tumor, nephrectomy 4 weeks later. This renal cell carcinoma was of the clear cell type. The receptor's source is a woman aged 55-70 years with renal cell carcinoma. The sequencing used blood, collected from a patient whose treatment included radiotherapy and nephrectomy. The gene calls are TRBV11-1 and TRBJ1-1; TRBD1 aligns across 9 bases. CDR3 in amino acids: CASSLRQGVTGGTEAFF. CDR3 nucleotide sequence: TGTGCCAGCAGCTTGAGACAGGGGGTCACCGGGGGCACTGAAGCTTTCTTT. Full variable domain (missing parts from reference TRBV11-1 and TRBJ1-1): EAEVAQSPRYKITEKSQAVAFWCDPISGHATLYWYRQILGQGPELLVQFQDESVVDDSQLPKDRFSAERLKGVDSTLKIQPAELGDSAMYLCASSLRQGVTGGTEAFFGQGTRLTVV.